The clone carrying this T cell receptor beta chain was counted only a few times. The source of the sample is a study of T cells in Graves' hyperthyroidism and ophthalmopathy. What was amplified from RNA transcripts were TCR beta CDR3 regions. TCR CDR3 underwent first-round RT-PCR with the HTBI primer set. Each CDR3 protein gets one entry after TCRdb re-called the multiplex PCR reads with MiXCR. The data contain 500,000 to 650,000 distinct CDR3 sequences, 15% to 20% of them singletons. This CDR3 has 18 residues. J lost 0 bases, V lost 1 base, and 6 bases had no gene match. Germline CDR1 reads SGHRS; CDR2 reads YFSETQ.

The chain is built from TRBV5-1 and TRBJ2-6, with TRBD1 matching 8 bases. The receptor was isolated from a man between 35 and 55 years old with Graves' ophthalmopathy. Sample: blood. The CDR3 sequence is CASSLSHRGSSGANVLTF. Here the CDR3 DNA reads TGCGCCAGCAGCTTGTCACACAGGGGGAGCTCTGGGGCCAACGTCCTGACTTTC.